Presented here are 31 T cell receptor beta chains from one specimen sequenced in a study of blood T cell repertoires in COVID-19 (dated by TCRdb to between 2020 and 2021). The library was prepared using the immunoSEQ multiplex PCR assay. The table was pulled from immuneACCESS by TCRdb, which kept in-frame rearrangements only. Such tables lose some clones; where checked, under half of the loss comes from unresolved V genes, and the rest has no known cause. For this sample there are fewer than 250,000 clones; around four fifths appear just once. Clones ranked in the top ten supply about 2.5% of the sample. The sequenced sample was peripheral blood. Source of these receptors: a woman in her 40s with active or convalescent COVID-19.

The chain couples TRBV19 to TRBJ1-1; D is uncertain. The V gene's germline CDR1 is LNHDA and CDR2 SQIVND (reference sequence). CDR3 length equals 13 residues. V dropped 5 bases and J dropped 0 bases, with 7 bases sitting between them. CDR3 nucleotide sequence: TGTGCCAGTAGTTTTCAGATGAACACTGAAGCTTTCTTT. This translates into CASSFQMNTEAFF.

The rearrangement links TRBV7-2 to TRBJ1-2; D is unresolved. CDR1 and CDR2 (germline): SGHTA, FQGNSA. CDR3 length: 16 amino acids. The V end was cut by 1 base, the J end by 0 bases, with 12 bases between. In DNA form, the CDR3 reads TGTGCCAGCAGCTTAGTAGGTTTTGGGCCTAACTATGGCTACACCTTC. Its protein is CASSLVGFGPNYGYTF. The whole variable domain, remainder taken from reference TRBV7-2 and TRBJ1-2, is GAGVSQSPSNKVTEKGKDVELRCDPISGHTALYWYRQSLGQGLEFLIYFQGNSAPDKSGLPSDRFSAERTGGSVSTLTIQRTQQEDSAVYLCASSLVGFGPNYGYTFGSGTRLTVV.

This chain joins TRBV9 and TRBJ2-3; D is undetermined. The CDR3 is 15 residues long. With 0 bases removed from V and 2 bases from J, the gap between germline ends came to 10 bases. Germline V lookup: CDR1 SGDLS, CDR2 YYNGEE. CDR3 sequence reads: CASSVGGHHTDTQYF. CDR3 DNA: TGTGCCAGCAGCGTAGGAGGCCATCACACAGATACGCAGTATTTT.

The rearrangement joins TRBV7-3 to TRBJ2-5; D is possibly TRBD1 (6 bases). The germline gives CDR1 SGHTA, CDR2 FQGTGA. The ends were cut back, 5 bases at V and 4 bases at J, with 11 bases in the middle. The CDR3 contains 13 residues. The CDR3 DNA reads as TGTGCCAGCAGCCTGGGCAGGGGAGAGACCCAGTACTTC. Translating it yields CASSLGRGETQYF.

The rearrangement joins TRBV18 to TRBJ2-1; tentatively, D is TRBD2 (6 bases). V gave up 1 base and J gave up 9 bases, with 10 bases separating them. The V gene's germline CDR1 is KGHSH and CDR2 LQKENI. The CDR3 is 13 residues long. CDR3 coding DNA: TGTGCCAGCTCACCACTCAGGGAGGCTGAGCAGTTCTTC. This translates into CASSPLREAEQFF.

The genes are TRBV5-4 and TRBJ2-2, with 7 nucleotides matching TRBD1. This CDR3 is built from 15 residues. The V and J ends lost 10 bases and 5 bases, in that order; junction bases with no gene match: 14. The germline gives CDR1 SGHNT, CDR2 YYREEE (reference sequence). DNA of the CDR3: TGTGCCGCTAGTAGGGGGCTGTCGGAAACCGGGGAGCTGTTTTTT. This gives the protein CAASRGLSETGELFF.

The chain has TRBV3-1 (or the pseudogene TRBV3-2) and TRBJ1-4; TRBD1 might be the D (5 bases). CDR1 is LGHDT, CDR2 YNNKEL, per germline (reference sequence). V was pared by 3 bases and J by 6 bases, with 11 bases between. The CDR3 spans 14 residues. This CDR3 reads CASSQQGGDEKLFF. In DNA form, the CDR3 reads TGTGCCAGCAGCCAGCAGGGCGGGGATGAAAAACTGTTTTTT.

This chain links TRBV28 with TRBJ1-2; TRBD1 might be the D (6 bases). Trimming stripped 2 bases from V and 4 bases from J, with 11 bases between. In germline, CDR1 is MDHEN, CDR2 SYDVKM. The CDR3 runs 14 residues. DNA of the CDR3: TGTGCCAGCAGTTTAGCCGTCAGGGGCTATGGCTACACCTTC. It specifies CASSLAVRGYGYTF.

The chain's CDR3 is CASSLIRGLAGYTF. The CDR3 bases are TGTGCCAGCAGCTTAATCCGGGGTCTTGCTGGCTACACCTTC. V gene TRBV7-3 combines with J gene TRBJ1-2; D is unresolved. Trimming left V 1 base short and J 7 bases short, with 13 bases between. Germline V gene data show CDR1 as SGHTA and CDR2 as FQGTGA. The CDR3 has 14 residues.

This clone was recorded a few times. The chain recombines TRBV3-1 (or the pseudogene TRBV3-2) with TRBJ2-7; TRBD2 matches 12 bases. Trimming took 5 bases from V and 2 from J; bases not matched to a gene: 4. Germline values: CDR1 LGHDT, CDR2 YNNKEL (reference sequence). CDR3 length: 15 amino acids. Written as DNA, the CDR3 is TGTGCCAGCAGCATCCCTAGCGGGAGGGCCTACGAGCAGTACTTC. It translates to CASSIPSGRAYEQYF.

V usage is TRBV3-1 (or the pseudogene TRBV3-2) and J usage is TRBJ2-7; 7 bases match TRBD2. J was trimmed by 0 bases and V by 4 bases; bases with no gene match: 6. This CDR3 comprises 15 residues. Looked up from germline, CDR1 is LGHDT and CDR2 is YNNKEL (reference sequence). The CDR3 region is CASSLGGGFSYEQYF. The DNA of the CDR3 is TGTGCCAGCAGCCTTGGCGGGGGATTCTCCTACGAGCAGTACTTC.

CDR3 in amino acids: CASRGSNQPQHF. In DNA form, the CDR3 reads TGTGCCTCACGGGGAAGCAATCAGCCCCAGCATTTT. V usage is TRBV6-5 and J usage is TRBJ1-5; no definite D call. CDR3 length equals 12 residues. The V and J ends lost 11 bases and 1 base respectively, with 9 bases between them. Germline CDR1 and CDR2: MNHEY and SVGAGI.

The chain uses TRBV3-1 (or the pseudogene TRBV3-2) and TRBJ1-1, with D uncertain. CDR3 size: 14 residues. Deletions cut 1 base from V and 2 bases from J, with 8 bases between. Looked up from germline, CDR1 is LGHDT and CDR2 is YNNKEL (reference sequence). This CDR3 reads CASSQAGYNTEAFF. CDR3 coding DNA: TGTGCCAGCAGCCAAGCAGGTTATAACACTGAAGCTTTCTTT.

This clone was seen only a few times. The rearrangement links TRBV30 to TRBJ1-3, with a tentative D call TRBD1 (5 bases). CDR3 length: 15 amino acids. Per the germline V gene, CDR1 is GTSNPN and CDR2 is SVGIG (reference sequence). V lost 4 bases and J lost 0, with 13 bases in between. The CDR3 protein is CAWTPSGSSGNTIYF. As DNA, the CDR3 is TGTGCCTGGACCCCCTCAGGGTCCTCTGGAAACACCATATATTTT.

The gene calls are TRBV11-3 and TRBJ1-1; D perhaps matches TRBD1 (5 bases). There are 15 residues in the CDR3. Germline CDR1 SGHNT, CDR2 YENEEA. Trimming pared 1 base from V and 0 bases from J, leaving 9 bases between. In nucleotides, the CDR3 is TGTGCCAGCAGCTTAGGGGGCCGAATGAACACTGAAGCTTTCTTT. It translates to CASSLGGRMNTEAFF. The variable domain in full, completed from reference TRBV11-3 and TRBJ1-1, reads EAGVVQSPRYKIIEKKQPVAFWCNPISGHNTLYWYLQNLGQGPELLIRYENEEAVDDSQLPKDRFSAERLKGVDSTLKIQPAELGDSAVYLCASSLGGRMNTEAFFGQGTRLTVV.

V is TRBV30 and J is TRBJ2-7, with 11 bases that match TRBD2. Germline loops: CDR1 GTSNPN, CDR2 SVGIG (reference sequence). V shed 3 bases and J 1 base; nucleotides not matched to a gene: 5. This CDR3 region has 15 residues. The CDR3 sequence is CAWRRGTSGSYEQYF. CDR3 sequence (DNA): TGTGCCTGGAGACGAGGGACTAGCGGTTCCTACGAGCAGTACTTC.

CDR3 coding DNA: TGCGCCAGCAGCTCAGACGGACATAGCAATCAGCCCCAGCATTTT. Protein product: CASSSDGHSNQPQHF. The chain uses TRBV5-1 and TRBJ1-5, with TRBD1 as a possible D gene (5 bases). CDR1 SGHRS and CDR2 YFSETQ come from the germline V gene. Trimming left V 3 bases short and J 0 bases short, with 10 bases between. This CDR3 is built from 15 residues.

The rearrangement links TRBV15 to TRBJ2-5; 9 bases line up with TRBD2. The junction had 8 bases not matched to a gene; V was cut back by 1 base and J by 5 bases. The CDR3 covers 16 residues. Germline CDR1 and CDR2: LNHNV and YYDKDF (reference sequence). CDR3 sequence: CATSRGLAGSGETQYF. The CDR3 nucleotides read TGTGCCACCAGCAGAGGTCTAGCGGGATCAGGGGAGACCCAGTACTTC.

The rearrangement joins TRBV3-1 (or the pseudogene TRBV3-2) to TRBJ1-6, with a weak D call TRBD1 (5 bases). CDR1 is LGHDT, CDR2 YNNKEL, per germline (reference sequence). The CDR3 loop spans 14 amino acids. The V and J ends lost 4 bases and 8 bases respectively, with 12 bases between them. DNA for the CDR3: TGTGCCAGCAGCCTCAGGGTTTCGGATTCACCCCTCCACTTT. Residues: CASSLRVSDSPLHF.

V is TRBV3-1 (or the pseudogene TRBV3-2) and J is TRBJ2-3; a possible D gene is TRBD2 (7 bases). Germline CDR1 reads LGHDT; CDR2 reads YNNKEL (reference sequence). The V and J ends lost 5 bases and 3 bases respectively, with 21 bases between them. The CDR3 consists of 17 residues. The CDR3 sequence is CASSFYSGGGETDTQYF. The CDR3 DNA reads TGTGCCAGCAGCTTTTATAGCGGAGGGGGGGAGACAGATACGCAGTATTTT.

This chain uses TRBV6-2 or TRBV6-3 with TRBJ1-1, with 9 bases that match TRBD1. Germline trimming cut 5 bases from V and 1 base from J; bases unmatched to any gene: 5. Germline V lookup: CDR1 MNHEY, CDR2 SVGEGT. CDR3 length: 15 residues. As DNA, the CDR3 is TGTGCCAGCAGTCTAGGGACAGGGAGGAACACTGAAGCTTTCTTT. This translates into CASSLGTGRNTEAFF.

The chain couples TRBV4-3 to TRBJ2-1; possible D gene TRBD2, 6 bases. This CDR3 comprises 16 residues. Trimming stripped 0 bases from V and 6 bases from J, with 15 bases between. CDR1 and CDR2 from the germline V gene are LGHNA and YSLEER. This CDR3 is CASSQEPQAGINEQFF. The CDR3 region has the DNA TGCGCCAGCAGCCAAGAACCCCAGGCGGGGATCAATGAGCAGTTCTTC.

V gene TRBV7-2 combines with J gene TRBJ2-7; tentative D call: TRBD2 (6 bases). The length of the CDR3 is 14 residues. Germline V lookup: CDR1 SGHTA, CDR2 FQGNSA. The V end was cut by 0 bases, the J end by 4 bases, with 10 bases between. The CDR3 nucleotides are TGTGCCAGCAGCTTAGCGGACGGGGGTTACGAGCAGTACTTC. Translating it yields CASSLADGGYEQYF.

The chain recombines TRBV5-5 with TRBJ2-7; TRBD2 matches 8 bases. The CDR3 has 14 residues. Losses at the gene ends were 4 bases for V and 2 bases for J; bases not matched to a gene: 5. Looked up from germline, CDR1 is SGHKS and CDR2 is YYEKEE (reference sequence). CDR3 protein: CASSPSGGTYEQYF. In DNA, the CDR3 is TGTGCCAGCAGCCCAAGCGGGGGCACCTACGAGCAGTACTTC.

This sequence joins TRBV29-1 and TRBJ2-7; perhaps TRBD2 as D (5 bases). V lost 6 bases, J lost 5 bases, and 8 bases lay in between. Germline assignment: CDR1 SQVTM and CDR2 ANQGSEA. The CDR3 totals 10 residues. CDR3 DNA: TGCAGCGTCACCGGGGACGAGCAGTACTTC. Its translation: CSVTGDEQYF.

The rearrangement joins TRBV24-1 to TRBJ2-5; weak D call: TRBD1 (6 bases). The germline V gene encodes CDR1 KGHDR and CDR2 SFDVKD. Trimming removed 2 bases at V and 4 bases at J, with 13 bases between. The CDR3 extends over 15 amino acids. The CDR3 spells CATSDSTGFGETQYF. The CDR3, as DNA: TGTGCCACCAGTGATTCCACAGGGTTTGGAGAGACCCAGTACTTC.

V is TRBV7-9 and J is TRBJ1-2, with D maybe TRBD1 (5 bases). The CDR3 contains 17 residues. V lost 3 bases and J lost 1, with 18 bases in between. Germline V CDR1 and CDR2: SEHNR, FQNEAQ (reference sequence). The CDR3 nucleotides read TGTGCCAGCAGCTTCGATGGCGGGGCCCGATTTAACTATGGCTACACCTTC. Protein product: CASSFDGGARFNYGYTF. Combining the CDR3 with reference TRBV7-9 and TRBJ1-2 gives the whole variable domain DTGVSQNPRHKITKRGQNVTFRCDPISEHNRLYWYRQTLGQGPEFLTYFQNEAQLEKSRLLSDRFSAERPKGSFSTLEIQRTEQGDSAMYLCASSFDGGARFNYGYTFGSGTRLTVV.

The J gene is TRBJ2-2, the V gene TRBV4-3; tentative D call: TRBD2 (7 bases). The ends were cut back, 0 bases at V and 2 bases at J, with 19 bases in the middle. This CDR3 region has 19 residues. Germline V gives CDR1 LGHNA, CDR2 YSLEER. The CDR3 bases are TGCGCCAGCAGCCAAGATCTAGGAGGGGGGGTTGGAAACACCGGGGAGCTGTTTTTT. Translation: CASSQDLGGGVGNTGELFF.

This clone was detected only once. DNA of the CDR3: TGTGCCAGCAGCTTAGACAGACTAGCGGGGAGCACAGATACGCAGTATTTT. This encodes CASSLDRLAGSTDTQYF. The rearrangement uses TRBV7-9 and TRBJ2-3; the match to TRBD2 covers 11 bases. V trimming: 1 base; J trimming: 0 bases; junction bases outside the gene matches: 3. This CDR3 has 17 residues. Germline CDR1 reads SEHNR; CDR2 reads FQNEAQ (reference sequence).

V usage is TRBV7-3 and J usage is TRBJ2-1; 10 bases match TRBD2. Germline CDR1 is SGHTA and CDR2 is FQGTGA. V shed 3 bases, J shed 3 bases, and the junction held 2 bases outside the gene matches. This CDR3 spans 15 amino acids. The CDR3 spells CASSLASGGYNEQFF. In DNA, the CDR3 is TGTGCCAGCAGCTTGGCTAGCGGGGGCTACAATGAGCAGTTCTTC.

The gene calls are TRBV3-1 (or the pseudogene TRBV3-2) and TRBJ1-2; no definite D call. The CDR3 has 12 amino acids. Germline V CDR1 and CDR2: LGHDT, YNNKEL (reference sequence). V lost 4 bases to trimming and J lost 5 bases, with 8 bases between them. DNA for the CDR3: TGTGCCAGCAGCCCCCGAGGATATGGCTACACCTTC. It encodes CASSPRGYGYTF.